Listed below are T cell receptor beta chains from one sample, sequenced in a study of OX40 agonist ivuxolimab in advanced cancers. Clones were read by immunoSEQ multiplex PCR, and TCRdb kept only the in-frame ones, dropping some. The sample shows around 53,000 clones, 84% of them seen only once. The input for sequencing was CD4+ or CD8+ T cells sorted from blood, taken in a trial of the OX40 agonist ivuxolimab. These TCRs come from an adult with an advanced solid tumor such as melanoma, head and neck, liver or kidney cancer. CDR3s include the opening cysteine and the closing phenylalanine or tryptophan. D genes are given only for firm matches. The listing skips clone size in some rows; elsewhere it reads once, few, many or a size class.

v_call	j_call	clone_size	d_call	cdr3_nt	cdr3_aa
TRBV18	TRBJ2-2	.	TRBD2	TGTGCCAGCTCACCGCCGAGCGGGGGGAACACCGGGGAGCTGTTTTTT	CASSPPSGGNTGELFF
TRBV5-6	TRBJ2-7	once	TRBD1	TGTGCCAGCAGCCCCGGGACAGCCTACGAGCAGTACTTC	CASSPGTAYEQYF
TRBV18	TRBJ2-5	.	.	TGTGCCAGCTCACCACGGCCCGACCAAGAGACCCAGTACTTC	CASSPRPDQETQYF
TRBV2	TRBJ1-1	.	.	TGTGCCAGCAGTCCCCTCGGAATGAACACTGAAGCTTTCTTT	CASSPLGMNTEAFF
TRBV30	TRBJ1-1	.	.	TGTGCCTGGAGTATAAGGGGGAGAGCTTTCTTT	CAWSIRGRAFF
TRBV28	TRBJ1-1	.	TRBD1	TGTGCCAGCAGTGCCGGACAGGGGTTCATGAACACTGAAGCTTTCTTT	CASSAGQGFMNTEAFF
TRBV30	TRBJ2-7	once	.	TGTGCCTGCTCTCCTGGCGGGATCAGATACGAGCAGTACTTC	CACSPGGIRYEQYF
TRBV5-6	TRBJ1-1	few	.	TGTGCCAGCAGCTTTACAGGGAGAAACACTGAAGCTTTCTTT	CASSFTGRNTEAFF
TRBV27	TRBJ2-1	once	.	TGTGCCAGCAGTCCCAACCGGTTGGGTGAGCAGTTCTTC	CASSPNRLGEQFF
TRBV30	TRBJ2-7	once	.	TGTGCCGGGGGTGGGGGTGTGGGGTACGAGCAGTACTTC	CAGGGGVGYEQYF
TRBV30	TRBJ2-3	.	.	TGTGCCTGGAGTGTTCTAGGGGGGACAGATACGCAGTATTTT	CAWSVLGGTDTQYF
TRBV29-1	TRBJ2-5	.	TRBD2	TGCAGCGTTGATCCTAGCGGGAAAGGAGAGACCCAGTACTTC	CSVDPSGKGETQYF
TRBV4-1	TRBJ2-2	.	.	TGCGCCAGCAGCCGGTCCGGGGCTAGGGACACCGGGGAGCTGTTTTTT	CASSRSGARDTGELFF
TRBV4-1	TRBJ2-5	.	TRBD2	TGCGCCAGCAGCCAAGGAGGGACTAGCGGGAAAGAGACCCAGTACTTC	CASSQGGTSGKETQYF
TRBV6-5	TRBJ1-3	.	.	TGTGCCAGCAGTCGGTCTCGGACAGAGGGGAACACCATATATTTT	CASSRSRTEGNTIYF
TRBV5-6	TRBJ1-2	.	.	TGTGCCAGCAGCTTCGGCGGGGGCGCTCCCTATGGCTACACCTTC	CASSFGGGAPYGYTF
TRBV28	TRBJ1-2	.	TRBD1	TGTGCCACCCTTTGGGGGACAGGAGGGTACGGCTACACCTTC	CATLWGTGGYGYTF
TRBV19	TRBJ2-2	.	.	TGTGCCAGTAGTGGGGTACAGAACACCGGGGAGCTGTTTTTT	CASSGVQNTGELFF
TRBV28	TRBJ1-1	.	.	TGTGCCTGTGCTTCAGGGGCTGCTAGGACTGAAGCTTTCTTT	CACASGAARTEAFF
TRBV30	TRBJ1-1	.	.	TGTGCCTGGAGTGGGCGCTTCCCGAACACTGAAGCTTTCTTT	CAWSGRFPNTEAFF
TRBV28	TRBJ1-6	.	TRBD1	TGTGCCAGCAGTTTACCCAGGGGGGATTCACCCCTCCACTTT	CASSLPRGDSPLHF
TRBV30	TRBJ2-2	.	TRBD1	TGTGCCTGGAGTAGAAGGGAGACAGGGTTTACCGGGGAGCTGTTTTTT	CAWSRRETGFTGELFF
TRBV27	TRBJ2-1	.	.	TGTGCCAGCAGTCCCTACCGGGGGCTCTACAATGAGCAGTTCTTC	CASSPYRGLYNEQFF
TRBV5-4	TRBJ1-2	.	.	TGTGCCAGCAGGTCACAGGGAAGCTATGGCTACACCTTC	CASRSQGSYGYTF
TRBV19	TRBJ1-4	.	TRBD1	TGTGCCAGTAACATCCCGGGACAGGCAGTGGAACTGTTTTTT	CASNIPGQAVELFF
TRBV6-5	TRBJ2-3	.	.	TGTGCCAGCTTACAGACTAGCACAGATACGCAGTATTTT	CASLQTSTDTQYF
TRBV29-1	TRBJ2-1	.	.	TGCAGCGTACCCCGGGGGTCAGGGGGTTGGAATGAGCAGTTCTTC	CSVPRGSGGWNEQFF
TRBV18	TRBJ2-1	few	TRBD2	TGTGCCAGCTCATCTGGACTAGCGGCTTACAATGAGCAGTTCTTC	CASSSGLAAYNEQFF
TRBV18	TRBJ2-2	few	TRBD1	TGTGCCAGCTCTTCCAGTACCGGGACAGGGAACACCGGGGAGCTGTTTTTT	CASSSSTGTGNTGELFF
TRBV15	TRBJ2-7	.	TRBD1	TGTGCCACCAGCAGATTTGGACAGGGGATTCACTACGAGCAGTACTTC	CATSRFGQGIHYEQYF
TRBV29-1	TRBJ2-5	.	TRBD1	TGCAGCGTTGTGGACAGGGTTGAGACCCAGTACTTC	CSVVDRVETQYF
TRBV28	TRBJ1-4	.	.	TGTGCCAGCAGTTTCCCCCTGGGACGGGCTAATGAAAAACTGTTTTTT	CASSFPLGRANEKLFF
TRBV20-1	TRBJ2-5	once	.	TGCAGTGCGGTTGGGGAAACCCAGTACTTC	CSAVGETQYF
TRBV18	TRBJ1-6	.	.	TGTGCCAGCTCTGGCCAGAGCTCCTATAATTCACCCCTCCACTTT	CASSGQSSYNSPLHF
TRBV5-1	TRBJ2-5	.	.	TGCGCCAGCAGCTTGGAAGCGGTAGGGGTACAGACCCAGTACTTC	CASSLEAVGVQTQYF
TRBV5-4	TRBJ1-1	.	.	TGTGCCAGCAGACCAAACCCCACAGGAACTGAAGCTTTCTTT	CASRPNPTGTEAFF
TRBV7-9	TRBJ1-5	few	.	TGTGCCAGCAGCTTGCCAGGGGCCAATCAGCCCCAGCATTTT	CASSLPGANQPQHF
TRBV7-2	TRBJ2-5	.	.	TGTGCCAGCAGCTTAGGGACAGGGAGGGGAGAGACCCAGTACTTC	CASSLGTGRGETQYF
TRBV6-5	TRBJ2-5	.	.	TGTGCCAGCAGTTACTCCCCAGGGAAGTCCCAAGAGACCCAGTACTTC	CASSYSPGKSQETQYF
TRBV19	TRBJ2-5	.	.	TGTGCCAGTAGCAACCAAGAGACCCAGTACTTC	CASSNQETQYF